This T cell receptor beta chain was identified in a study of beta chain features in type 1 diabetes. Study findings and constraints: Moderate yet significant TCRB CDR3 shortening was seen in Type 1 diabetes patients in all four CD4+ subsets. Unsettled here was the matter of whether HLA type influences TCRB rearrangement. In comparison with healthy donors, patients had naive, central memory and Treg TCRB repertoires that appeared more similar. The VDJ junctions of type 1 diabetes patients carried fewer insertions and more deletions.

Expressed TCRB transcripts were sequenced after all isolated RNA was converted to cDNA. Clones were sequenced by immunoSEQ multiplex PCR, and TCRdb holds only the in-frame ones, with some missing. Counted here are under 20,000 clones, roughly 70% occurring once; the ten biggest clones make up 0.75% to 0.85%. With respect to this clone: Its target is unknown.

The CDR3 spans 13 residues. The germline gives CDR1 SQVTM, CDR2 ANQGSEA. V gave up 4 bases and J gave up 7 bases; unmatched junction bases: 6. Markers CD45RO/CCR7/CD25/CD127/CD95/CD27 served to sort CD4+ naive, central memory, regulatory and stem cell-like memory cells. The V and J genes are TRBV29-1 and TRBJ1-5, with TRBD1 identical over 8 bases. The receptor comes from a man aged 25 to 40 with type 1 diabetes. Input material: stem cell memory CD4+ T cells from blood. CDR3 loop: CSVVDRDGQPQHF. The CDR3 region has the DNA TGCAGCGTTGTGGACAGGGACGGGCAGCCCCAGCATTTT. Using reference TRBV29-1 and TRBJ1-5 for the parts outside the CDR3, the full variable domain is SAVISQKPSRDICQRGTSLTIQCQVDSQVTMMFWYRQQPGQSLTLIATANQGSEATYESGFVIDKFPISRPNLTFSTLTVSNMSPEDSSIYLCSVVDRDGQPQHFGDGTRLSIL.